Listed here are 2 T cell receptor beta chains from one sample, sequenced in a study of T cells in localized non-small cell lung cancer. Repertoires were generated with immunoSEQ multiplex PCR, while TCRdb's copy carries only in-frame clones and drops some. The sample has about 52,000 clones; around 86% are singletons. Specimen: PBMCs, collected before any cancer treatment. The receptors were gathered from a female donor with stage II lung adenocarcinoma.

The rearrangement joins TRBV14 to TRBJ1-2, with D unresolved. Germline V gives CDR1 SGHDN, CDR2 FVKESK. V was shortened by 0 bases and J by 4 bases, with 9 bases between the two germline ends. CDR3 length equals 14 residues. CDR3 amino acids: CASSQDAGFYGYTF. The CDR3 coding sequence is TGTGCCAGCAGCCAAGACGCCGGCTTCTATGGCTACACCTTC. The whole variable domain, remainder taken from reference TRBV14 and TRBJ1-2, is EAGVTQFPSHSVIEKGQTVTLRCDPISGHDNLYWYRRVMGKEIKFLLHFVKESKQDESGMPNNRFLAERTGGTYSTLKVQPAELEDSGVYFCASSQDAGFYGYTFGSGTRLTVV.

This clone was recorded once. V gene TRBV5-1 combines with J gene TRBJ2-7; weak D call: TRBD2 (6 bases). The CDR3 sequence is 15 residues long. The germline V gene has CDR1 SGHRS and CDR2 YFSETQ. V was shortened by 2 bases and J by 0 bases, with 12 bases between the two germline ends. Here the CDR3 reads CASSLGLTRSYEQYF. As DNA, the CDR3 is TGCGCCAGCAGCTTAGGACTAACCCGCTCCTACGAGCAGTACTTC.